This T cell receptor (beta chain) was identified in a study of PD-L1 blockade in urothelial cancer. Turning to the study itself: At some point between 2012 and 2014, patients got going on atezolizumab, taking 1,200 mg intravenously every 3 weeks. T cells were recovered from blood samples at a median of roughly 130,000.

Documented time point: pretreatment peripheral blood. Synthetic spike-ins, TCR analog templates, were added into each PCR. Clones were sequenced by immunoSEQ multiplex PCR, and TCRdb holds only the in-frame ones, with some missing. The table shows 85,000 to 95,000 clones, with around 91% occurring only once. Germline V gene sequence: CDR1 GTSNPN, CDR2 SVGIG (reference sequence). The CDR3 has 14 residues. The V end lost 1 base, the J end lost 3 bases, and 10 bases lay between the germline ends. The chain combines TRBV30 with TRBJ2-1; tentative D call: TRBD1 (5 bases). The source material was PBMCs, sampled around atezolizumab (anti-PD-L1) treatment. The sequence derives from a man aged 55-75 years with urothelial cancer. The chain's CDR3 is CAWSEGRNYNEQFF. Written as DNA, the CDR3 is TGTGCCTGGAGTGAGGGGCGGAACTACAATGAGCAGTTCTTC.